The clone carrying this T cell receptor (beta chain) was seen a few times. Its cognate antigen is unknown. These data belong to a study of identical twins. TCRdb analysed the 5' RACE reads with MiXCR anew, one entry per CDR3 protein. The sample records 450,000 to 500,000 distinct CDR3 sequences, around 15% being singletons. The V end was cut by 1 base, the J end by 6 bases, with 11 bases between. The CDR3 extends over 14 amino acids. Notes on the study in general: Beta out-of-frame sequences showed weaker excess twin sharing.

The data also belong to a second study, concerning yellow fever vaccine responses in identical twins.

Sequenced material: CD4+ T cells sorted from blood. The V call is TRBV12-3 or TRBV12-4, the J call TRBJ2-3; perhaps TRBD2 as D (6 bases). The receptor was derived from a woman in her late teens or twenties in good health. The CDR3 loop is CASSLGREPDTQYF. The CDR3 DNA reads TGTGCCAGCAGTTTAGGACGGGAGCCCGATACGCAGTATTTT.